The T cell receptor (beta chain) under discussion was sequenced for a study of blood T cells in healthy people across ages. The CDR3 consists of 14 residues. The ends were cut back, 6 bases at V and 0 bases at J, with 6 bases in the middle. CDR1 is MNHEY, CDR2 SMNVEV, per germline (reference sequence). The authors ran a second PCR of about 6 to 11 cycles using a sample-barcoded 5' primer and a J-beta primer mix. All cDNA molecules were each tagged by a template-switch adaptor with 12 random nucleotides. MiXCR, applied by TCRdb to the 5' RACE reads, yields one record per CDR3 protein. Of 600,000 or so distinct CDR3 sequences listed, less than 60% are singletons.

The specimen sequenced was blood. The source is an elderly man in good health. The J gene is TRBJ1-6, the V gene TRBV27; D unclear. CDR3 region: CASRVSSYNSPLHF. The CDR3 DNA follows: TGTGCCAGCAGGGTTAGCTCCTATAATTCACCCCTCCACTTT.